This T cell receptor (beta chain) is drawn from a study of CD8 T cells in ankylosing spondylitis. Study findings and constraints: Peripheral blood samples showed relatively rare disease-linked clones, and these clones were CD8+. There was a TCR beta motif, made of several highly homologous variants, that appeared characteristic of ankylosing spondylitis blood.

This clonotype was recorded at least ten times. Antigen specificity is unknown. V was clipped by 3 bases and J by 0 bases; unmatched bases: 5. In germline, CDR1 is SGHDT, CDR2 YYEEEE. The CDR3 covers 17 residues. Preparation of TCR beta libraries was done by quantitative 5'-RACE with molecular barcodes. TCRdb ran MiXCR on the 5' RACE reads and lists one entry per CDR3 protein. The table shows some 700,000 distinct CDR3 sequences, with under 20% occurring only once. This receptor was obtained from a male donor with ankylosing spondylitis. J is TRBJ2-1 and V is TRBV5-6, with 11 nucleotides matching TRBD1. Sequenced sample: blood, either unsorted or a sorted T cell fraction (not recorded which). The CDR3 protein is CASSSRTGGASYNEQFF. In DNA, the CDR3 is TGTGCCAGCAGCTCTCGGACAGGGGGCGCCTCCTACAATGAGCAGTTCTTC.